This entry concerns a single TCR beta chain. Donors each contributed one blood sample measuring less than 3 ml. This specimen belongs to a study of monozygotic twins with inflammatory bowel disease. TCRdb reprocessed the 5' RACE reads, keeping one entry per CDR3 protein, no DNA. In total, the table holds more than 110,000 distinct CDR3 sequences. This CDR3 spans 15 amino acids. Germline CDR1 MGHDK, CDR2 SYGVNS. This chain links TRBV25-1 with TRBJ2-1. The clonotype comes from a human donor with ulcerative colitis or Crohn's disease, or a healthy co-twin of an affected twin (not recorded which). Sequences were obtained from blood. CDR3 amino acids: CASSDAGSSYNEQFF.